This TCR beta chain was observed in a study of blood T cell repertoires in COVID-19. This clone came up a few times. Which cohort a participant joined came from the clinical history participants gave. What the recovered Cohort 3 donors had was two negative PCRs, clearance, or symptom resolution. In the authors' methods: Estimated nucleated cell counts came from reference gene primer amplification. The repertoire was sequenced with immunoSEQ multiplex PCR; TCRdb's copy has only in-frame clones and lacks some. V and J calls and clone size are as listed in that table; D and trimming were resolved from the DNA. The sample shows around 400,000 clones, roughly 89% of them seen only once. The CDR3 has 13 residues. Germline V lookup: CDR1 GTSNPN, CDR2 SVGIG (reference sequence). Trimming at V came to 4 bases and at J to 4 bases, leaving 7 bases not matched to a gene.

The V and J genes are TRBV30 and TRBJ2-7, with 7 bases that match TRBD2. Material: PBMCs or T cells enriched from blood (not recorded which). The source is a woman in her 30s who had recovered from COVID-19. The DNA of the CDR3 is TGTGCCTGGACCCGGGAGGTCCAATACGAGCAGTACTTC. Translated: CAWTREVQYEQYF.